These 10 T cell receptor beta chains came from one sample sequenced in a study of shared clonotypes between healthy human individuals. Assay used: immunoSEQ multiplex PCR; TCRdb lists only in-frame clones, some missing. Of about 2.4 million clones in the sample, roughly 93% were seen once. Material for sequencing was naive CD4+ T cells from PBMCs. Subset: CD45RA+ positively selected. All receptors come from a man between 18 and 29 years old in good health. Some clones in this sample may be carry-over from other donors' samples.

This chain connects TRBV18 to TRBJ1-3, with TRBD1 as a possible D gene (5 bases). CDR1 KGHSH and CDR2 LQKENI come from the germline V gene. CDR3 length: 16 residues. V shed 1 base and J shed 0 bases, with 10 bases lying between them. DNA for the CDR3: TGTGCCAGCTCACCACAACAGGCTAGCTCTGGAAACACCATATATTTT. The encoded protein is CASSPQQASSGNTIYF.

The rearrangement joins TRBV28 to TRBJ2-3, with D uncertain. Trimming cost V 1 base and J 1 base, with 3 bases left between them. Germline assignment: CDR1 MDHEN and CDR2 SYDVKM. The CDR3 has 13 residues. CDR3 loop: CASSLYGTDTQYF. CDR3 in DNA: TGTGCCAGCAGTTTATACGGCACAGATACGCAGTATTTT. The full variable domain, its missing parts supplied by reference TRBV28 and TRBJ2-3, is DVKVTQSSRYLVKRTGEKVFLECVQDMDHENMFWYRQDPGLGLRLIYFSYDVKMKEKGDIPEGYSVSREKKERFSLILESASTNQTSMYLCASSLYGTDTQYFGPGTRLTVL.

The rearrangement joins TRBV7-6 to TRBJ2-3, with D possibly being TRBD2 (6 bases). CDR3 size: 17 residues. Per germline, CDR1 SGHVS and CDR2 FNYEAQ. V was shortened by 5 bases and J by 6 bases, with 24 bases between the two germline ends. CDR3 sequence: CASSHATSGRPGDTQYF. The CDR3 coding sequence is TGTGCCAGCAGCCACGCCACTTCAGGGAGGCCAGGGGATACGCAGTATTTT.

The V gene is TRBV6-5, the J gene TRBJ2-7; no clear D gene. The germline CDR1 and CDR2 sequences are MNHEY and SVGAGI. This CDR3 is 13 amino acids long. V lost 4 bases, J lost 7 bases, and 14 bases lay in between. This chain's CDR3 is CASSSGPGREQYF. The CDR3 DNA reads as TGTGCCAGCAGTTCTGGACCCGGAAGGGAGCAGTACTTC.

This chain uses TRBV7-9 with TRBJ2-7; 7 bases map to TRBD1. V lost 5 bases, J lost 0 bases, and 10 bases stayed unmatched. From germline, CDR1 is SEHNR and CDR2 FQNEAQ (reference sequence). The CDR3 sequence is 16 residues long. As DNA, the CDR3 is TGTGCCAGCAGCCCCGCAGGGGGAGCGATCTCCTACGAGCAGTACTTC. Protein: CASSPAGGAISYEQYF.

V usage is TRBV5-3 and J usage is TRBJ1-1, with TRBD1 matching 9 bases. TRBV5-3 is sorted into the ORF group, with uncertain function. This CDR3 contains 16 residues. J gave up 1 base and V 3 bases, and 7 bases lay outside the gene matches. The CDR3 loop reads CARSSRTGGGNTEAFF. Here the CDR3 DNA reads TGTGCCAGAAGCTCAAGAACAGGGGGCGGGAACACTGAAGCTTTCTTT.

V gene TRBV7-2 combines with J gene TRBJ1-5, with 7 bases fitting TRBD1. With 5 bases clipped from V and 1 base from J, the junction kept 11 bases outside the gene matches. The CDR3 is 17 residues long. The germline gives CDR1 SGHTA, CDR2 FQGNSA. CDR3 nucleotides: TGTGCCAGCAGCCAAAGACAGGGCCCCTTAAGCAATCAGCCCCAGCATTTT. Its translation is CASSQRQGPLSNQPQHF.

This sequence joins TRBV11-2 and TRBJ2-5; 7 bases fit TRBD1. The CDR3 covers 15 residues. Germline values: CDR1 SGHAT, CDR2 FQNNGV. Trimming cost V 5 bases and J 5 bases; bases outside gene matches: 11. Written as DNA, the CDR3 is TGTGCCAGCAGCCCGGGCCAGGGGGTGCGGGAGACCCAGTACTTC. Translation gives CASSPGQGVRETQYF.

This clone occurred a few times. The J gene is TRBJ1-1, the V gene TRBV28, with 7 bases identical to TRBD1. The CDR3 extends over 13 amino acids. V lost 5 bases, J lost 8 bases, and 8 bases stayed unmatched. CDR1 and CDR2 (germline): MDHEN, SYDVKM. The CDR3 protein is CASSTPGTVEAFF. CDR3 nucleotides: TGTGCCAGCAGTACCCCCGGGACAGTAGAAGCTTTCTTT.

The V and J genes are TRBV14 and TRBJ2-7; a possible D gene is TRBD2 (5 bases). The germline gives CDR1 SGHDN, CDR2 FVKESK. This CDR3 is 17 amino acids long. Trimming took 0 bases from V and 2 from J, leaving 17 bases between them. CDR3 coding DNA: TGTGCCAGCAGCCAAGATCCCGGTCGCGGGCGGGCCTACGAGCAGTACTTC. It yields the protein CASSQDPGRGRAYEQYF.